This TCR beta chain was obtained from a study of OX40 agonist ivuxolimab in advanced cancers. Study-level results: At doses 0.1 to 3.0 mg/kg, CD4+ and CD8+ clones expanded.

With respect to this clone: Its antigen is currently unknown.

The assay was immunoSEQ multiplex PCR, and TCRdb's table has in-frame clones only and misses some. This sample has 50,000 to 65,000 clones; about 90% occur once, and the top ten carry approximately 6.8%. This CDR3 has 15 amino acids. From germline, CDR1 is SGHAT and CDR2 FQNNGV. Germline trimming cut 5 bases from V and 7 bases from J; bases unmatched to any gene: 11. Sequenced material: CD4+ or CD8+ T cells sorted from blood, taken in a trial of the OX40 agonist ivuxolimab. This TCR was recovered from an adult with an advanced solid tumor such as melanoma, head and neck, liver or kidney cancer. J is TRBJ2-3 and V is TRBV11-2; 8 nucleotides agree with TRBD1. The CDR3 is CASSPEGQGPNTQYF. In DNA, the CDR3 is TGTGCCAGCAGCCCAGAAGGACAGGGCCCAAATACGCAGTATTTT.